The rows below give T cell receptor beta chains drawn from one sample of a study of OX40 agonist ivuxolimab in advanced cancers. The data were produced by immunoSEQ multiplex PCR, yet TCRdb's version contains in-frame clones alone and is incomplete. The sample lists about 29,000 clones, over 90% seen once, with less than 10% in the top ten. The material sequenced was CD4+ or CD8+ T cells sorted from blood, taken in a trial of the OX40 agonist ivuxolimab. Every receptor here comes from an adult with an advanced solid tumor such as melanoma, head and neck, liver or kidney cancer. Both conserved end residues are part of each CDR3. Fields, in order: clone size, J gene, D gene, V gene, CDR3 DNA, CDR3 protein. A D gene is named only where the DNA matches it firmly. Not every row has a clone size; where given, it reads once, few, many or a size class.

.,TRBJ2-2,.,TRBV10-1,TGCGCCAGCAGTGAATGGGAGTCCGGGGAGCTGTTTTTT,CASSEWESGELFF
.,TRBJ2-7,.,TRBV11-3,TGTGCCAGCAGCCCCGCTGGTACCTACGAGCAGTACTTC,CASSPAGTYEQYF
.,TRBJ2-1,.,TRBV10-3,TGTGCCATAGGGGGTGGAGATTTAGAGCAGTTCTTC,CAIGGGDLEQFF
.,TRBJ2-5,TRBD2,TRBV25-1,TGTGCCAGCAGTGAAATCGGACTAGCGGGGGCGGAGACCCAGTACTTC,CASSEIGLAGAETQYF
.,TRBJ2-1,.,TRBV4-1,TGCGCCAGCAGCCCCCTACGGAGCTCCTACAATGAGCAGTTCTTC,CASSPLRSSYNEQFF
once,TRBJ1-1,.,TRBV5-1,TGCGCCAGCAGCTTGGTCGAGGAGGGGAACACTGAAGCTTTCTTT,CASSLVEEGNTEAFF
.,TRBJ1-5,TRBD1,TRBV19,TGTGCCAGTACCTTGGACAGGGGAAATCAGCCCCAGCATTTT,CASTLDRGNQPQHF
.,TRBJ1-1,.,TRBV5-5,TGTGCCAGCAGCCATCAGTGGCTGAACACTGAAGCTTTCTTT,CASSHQWLNTEAFF
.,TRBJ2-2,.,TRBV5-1,TGCGCCAGCAGCTTGCTGGGGCGCGACACCGGGGAGCTGTTTTTT,CASSLLGRDTGELFF
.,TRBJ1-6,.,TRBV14,TGTGCCAGCAGCCAGGGGAGGGCAGGCTATTCACCCCTCCACTTT,CASSQGRAGYSPLHF
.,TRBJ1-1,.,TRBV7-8,TGTGCCAGCAGCCCACGGATCATCCGGCGGGCTGAAGCTTTCTTT,CASSPRIIRRAEAFF
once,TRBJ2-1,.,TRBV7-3,TGTGCCAGCAGCTTACGAGGAAGGGCATCCTACAATGAGCAGTTCTTC,CASSLRGRASYNEQFF
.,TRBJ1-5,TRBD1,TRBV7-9,TGTGCCAGCAGCAATAGCGGGCAGGGGGAGGAGGAGAGTCAGCCCCAGCATTTT,CASSNSGQGEEESQPQHF
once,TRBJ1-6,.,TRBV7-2,TGTGCCAGCAGCGGGAGCTCCTATAATTCACCCCTCCACTTT,CASSGSSYNSPLHF
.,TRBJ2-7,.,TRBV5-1,TGCGCCAGCAGCTTGGCTGCAGACTACGAGCAGTACTTC,CASSLAADYEQYF
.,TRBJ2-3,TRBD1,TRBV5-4,TGTGCCAGCAGCACGGGACAGGGGGCCAGAGATACGCAGTATTTT,CASSTGQGARDTQYF
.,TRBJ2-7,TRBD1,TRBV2,TGTGCCAGCACCCTATTGGGCAGGGGGCGTGAGCAGTACTTC,CASTLLGRGREQYF
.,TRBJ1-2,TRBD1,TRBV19,TGTGCCAGTAACCCTCCCGGGACAGGGGTCTGGGGCTACACCTTC,CASNPPGTGVWGYTF
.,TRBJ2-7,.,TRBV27,TGTGCCAGCAGTTTTTTCCCGGGCGGGTCCTACGAGCAGTACTTC,CASSFFPGGSYEQYF
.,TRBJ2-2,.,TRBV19,TGTGCCAGTAGTTGGAACAGGGAGGGGACCGGGGAGCTGTTTTTT,CASSWNREGTGELFF
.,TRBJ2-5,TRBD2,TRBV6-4,TGTGCCAGCAGTGACCGGCTAGCGGGGGGGCGAACTGTAGAGACCCAGTACTTC,CASSDRLAGGRTVETQYF
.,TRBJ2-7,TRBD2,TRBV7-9,TGTGCCAGCAGCACCCTCCCGGCGGGAGCTCTCTACGAGCAGTACTTC,CASSTLPAGALYEQYF
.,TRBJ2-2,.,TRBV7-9,TGTGCCAGCAGAGGGGTCAACACCGGGGAGCTGTTTTTT,CASRGVNTGELFF
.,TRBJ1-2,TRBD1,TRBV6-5,TGTGCCAGCGGAAAGGGACAGGGAGATGGCTACACCTTC,CASGKGQGDGYTF
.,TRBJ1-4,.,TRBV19,TGTGCCAGTAGTATCTCGGACGGAACTAATGAAAAACTGTTTTTT,CASSISDGTNEKLFF
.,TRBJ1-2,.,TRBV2,TGTGCCAGCAGCCAGACCCCACAGGGAAACTATGGCTACACCTTC,CASSQTPQGNYGYTF
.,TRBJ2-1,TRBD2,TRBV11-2,TGTGCCAGCAGCTTAGCGGGAGGGCCATACAATGAGCAGTTCTTC,CASSLAGGPYNEQFF
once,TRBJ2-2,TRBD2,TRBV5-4,TGTGCCAGCAGTCTCGGACTAGAGAACACCGGGGAGCTGTTTTTT,CASSLGLENTGELFF
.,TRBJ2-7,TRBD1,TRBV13,TGTGCCAGCAGCTTAGGCTCGGCAGGGGGCTACGAGCAGTACTTC,CASSLGSAGGYEQYF